These 24 T cell receptor beta chains were sequenced from one sample in a study of blood T cell repertoires in COVID-19. Repertoires were generated with immunoSEQ multiplex PCR, while TCRdb's copy carries only in-frame clones and drops some. The sample lists about 190,000 clones, 90% seen once, with about 0.66% in the top ten. Sequencing input: peripheral blood. These receptors all come from a man aged 50 or older with acute or convalescent COVID-19.

This clone was seen just once. This chain links TRBV6-5 with TRBJ1-5; TRBD1 aligns across 9 bases. Per germline, CDR1 MNHEY and CDR2 SVGAGI. V trimming: 2 bases; J trimming: 6 bases; junction bases outside the gene matches: 5. The CDR3 covers 15 residues. This CDR3 is CASSYGQGSIQPQHF. In DNA, the CDR3 is TGTGCCAGCAGTTACGGACAGGGGAGTATTCAGCCCCAGCATTTT.

The chain carries TRBV29-1 and TRBJ2-5; 8 bases line up with TRBD2. Germline CDR1 SQVTM, CDR2 ANQGSEA. The CDR3 loop spans 15 amino acids. The V and J ends lost 1 base and 5 bases, in that order; junction bases with no gene match: 9. CDR3 region: CSVEGTSRGGETQYF. For the CDR3, the DNA is TGCAGCGTTGAAGGGACTAGCAGGGGAGGGGAGACCCAGTACTTC.

V is TRBV19 and J is TRBJ1-2; no definite D call. Germline values: CDR1 LNHDA, CDR2 SQIVND (reference sequence). This CDR3 is 14 amino acids long. Trimming shortened V by 3 bases and J by 2 bases, and 10 bases separated the two germline ends. The CDR3: CASSMAEGNYGYTF. In DNA form, the CDR3 reads TGTGCCAGTAGTATGGCCGAGGGCAACTATGGCTACACCTTC.

This chain joins TRBV6-5 and TRBJ1-5; the D is unclear. V dropped 4 bases and J dropped 7 bases, with 8 bases sitting between them. The CDR3 sequence is 12 residues long. Germline CDR1 is MNHEY and CDR2 is SVGAGI. CDR3 protein: CASSFPGQPQHF. As DNA, the CDR3 is TGTGCCAGCAGTTTCCCGGGGCAGCCCCAGCATTTT.

The J gene is TRBJ1-2, the V gene TRBV28, with TRBD1 matching 10 bases. Germline V CDR1 and CDR2: MDHEN, SYDVKM. After removal of 3 bases from V and 8 bases from J, the junction contained 12 bases not matched to a gene. The CDR3 loop spans 16 amino acids. CDR3 residues: CASSLGFPGQGTGYTF. The CDR3, as DNA: TGTGCCAGCAGTTTGGGTTTTCCGGGACAGGGGACGGGCTACACCTTC.

This clone was seen only a few times. The V gene is TRBV7-2, the J gene TRBJ2-5; 9 bases map to TRBD2. The CDR3 totals 14 residues. Germline CDR1 is SGHTA and CDR2 is FQGNSA. Trimming took 5 bases from V and 4 from J; bases not matched to a gene: 5. CDR3 DNA: TGTGCCAGCAGCCGCACACTAGCGGGAGAGACCCAGTACTTC. Protein sequence: CASSRTLAGETQYF. Based on the CDR3 plus reference TRBV7-2 and TRBJ2-5, the full variable domain is GAGVSQSPSNKVTEKGKDVELRCDPISGHTALYWYRQSLGQGLEFLIYFQGNSAPDKSGLPSDRFSAERTGGSVSTLTIQRTQQEDSAVYLCASSRTLAGETQYFGPGTRLLVL.

The chain recombines TRBV13 with TRBJ1-1; D gene unclear. Germline CDR1 is PRHDT and CDR2 is FYEKMQ (reference sequence). V was pared by 6 bases and J by 2 bases, with 19 bases between. This CDR3 is built from 16 residues. CDR3 residues: CASSLYAGIGNTEAFF. The DNA of the CDR3 is TGTGCCAGCAGTCTTTATGCGGGCATAGGAAACACTGAAGCTTTCTTT.

The chain's CDR3 is CASSPGAGGYNEQFF. CDR3 sequence (DNA): TGTGCCAGCAGCCCGGGGGCGGGAGGGTACAATGAGCAGTTCTTC. The chain combines TRBV5-5 with TRBJ2-1, with 9 positions matching TRBD2. In germline, CDR1 is SGHKS, CDR2 YYEKEE (reference sequence). The CDR3 spans 15 residues. The junction had 6 bases not matched to a gene; V was cut back by 4 bases and J by 4 bases.

The chain carries TRBV2 and TRBJ1-1; no definite D call. CDR3 length: 15 residues. Germline V CDR1 and CDR2: SNHLY, FYNNEI. Trimming stripped 5 bases from V and 6 bases from J, with 19 bases between. The CDR3 is CASSFVGDLGAEAFF. The CDR3 DNA is TGTGCCAGCAGTTTCGTCGGGGATCTGGGAGCTGAAGCTTTCTTT.

The J gene is TRBJ2-4, the V gene TRBV19; 9 nucleotides line up with TRBD1. The germline CDR1 and CDR2 sequences are LNHDA and SQIVND (reference sequence). The CDR3 runs 14 residues. After removal of 10 bases from V and 2 bases from J, the junction contained 6 bases not matched to a gene. The CDR3 DNA sequence: TGTGCCACCCTGGACAGGGGCACCAAAAACATTCAGTACTTC. Amino acids: CATLDRGTKNIQYF.

The chain recombines TRBV6-1 with TRBJ2-3; 7 bases are shared with TRBD1. This CDR3 spans 16 amino acids. Germline V lookup: CDR1 MNHNS, CDR2 SASEGT. V shed 2 bases, J shed 3 bases, and the junction held 8 bases outside the gene matches. The CDR3 is CASSEYKGAVTDTQYF. As DNA, the CDR3 is TGTGCCAGCAGTGAATATAAGGGGGCTGTGACAGATACGCAGTATTTT.

The count of this clone is one. The CDR3 sequence is CASSLGRTYNEQFF. In nucleotides, the CDR3 is TGTGCCAGCAGTTTGGGCAGAACCTACAATGAGCAGTTCTTC. The V call is TRBV28, the J call TRBJ2-1; D gene ambiguous. Trimming pared 3 bases from V and 2 bases from J, leaving 8 bases between. CDR1 is MDHEN, CDR2 SYDVKM, per germline. This CDR3 is built from 14 residues.

The genes are TRBV24-1 and TRBJ2-3, with D maybe TRBD2 (6 bases). CDR3 length: 16 amino acids. From germline, CDR1 is KGHDR and CDR2 SFDVKD. V lost 1 base, J lost 1 base, and 11 bases lay in between. CDR3 DNA: TGTGCCACCAGTGATTTCTTTGGAGGGGGCACAGATACGCAGTATTTT. Translated, it gives CATSDFFGGGTDTQYF.

The genes are TRBV3-1 (or the pseudogene TRBV3-2) and TRBJ2-1; D possibly corresponds to TRBD1 (6 bases). Germline V lookup: CDR1 LGHDT, CDR2 YNNKEL (reference sequence). The CDR3 has 16 amino acids. The V and J ends lost 1 base and 3 bases respectively, with 13 bases between them. The DNA of the CDR3 is TGTGCCAGCAGCCAAGGGGGGCCCGGCAACTACAATGAGCAGTTCTTC. Its protein product is CASSQGGPGNYNEQFF.

The chain recombines TRBV12-5 with TRBJ2-1, with 9 bases lining up with TRBD2. The germline CDR1 and CDR2 sequences are LGHNT and FRNRAP. This CDR3 contains 13 residues. V lost 0 bases to trimming and J lost 15 bases; unmatched junction nucleotides: 6. CDR3 bases: TGTGCTAGTGGTTTGGTAGGGACTAGCTTCAGGTTCTTC. As protein: CASGLVGTSFRFF.

V and J are TRBV28 and TRBJ1-6, with a possible D match to TRBD1 (5 bases). Trimming took off 2 bases at V and 6 bases at J, with 14 bases between the two ends. The germline CDR1 and CDR2 sequences are MDHEN and SYDVKM. The CDR3 extends over 16 amino acids. In DNA, the CDR3 is TGTGCCAGCAGTTTAACCCCTCCAGGGTTTAATTCACCCCTCCACTTT. Translated, it gives CASSLTPPGFNSPLHF. The entire variable domain, with the rest obtained from reference TRBV28 and TRBJ1-6, is as follows: DVKVTQSSRYLVKRTGEKVFLECVQDMDHENMFWYRQDPGLGLRLIYFSYDVKMKEKGDIPEGYSVSREKKERFSLILESASTNQTSMYLCASSLTPPGFNSPLHFGNGTRLTVT.

V and J are TRBV6-5 and TRBJ2-1, with unresolved D. Trimming took off 2 bases at V and 0 bases at J, with 5 bases between the two ends. The germline CDR1 and CDR2 sequences are MNHEY and SVGAGI. The CDR3 consists of 14 residues. The CDR3, as DNA: TGTGCCAGCAGTTACGGCGGCTCCTACAATGAGCAGTTCTTC. Translation gives CASSYGGSYNEQFF.

This chain links TRBV4-2 with TRBJ2-2; TRBD2 agrees at 8 bases. Trimming removed 5 bases from V and 0 bases from J; junction bases left unmatched: 5. This CDR3 is 16 amino acids long. The germline CDR1 and CDR2 sequences are LGHNA and YNFKEQ. The CDR3 nucleotides are TGTGCCAGCAGCTACTATAGCGGGGCGAACACCGGGGAGCTGTTTTTT. Translated, it gives CASSYYSGANTGELFF.

The rearrangement links TRBV4-1 to TRBJ2-4; D uncertain. The germline V gene encodes CDR1 MGHRA and CDR2 YSYEKL. The CDR3 covers 17 residues. The V gene lost 0 bases and the J gene lost 2 bases, with 14 bases spanning the gap. CDR3 sequence reads: CASSQDNSRGPKNIQYF. The DNA for the CDR3 is TGCGCCAGCAGCCAAGATAACTCCCGAGGTCCCAAAAACATTCAGTACTTC.

As DNA, the CDR3 is TGTGCCAGCAGCCCCGGGTCGAGTTACAATGAGCAGTTCTTC. It codes for CASSPGSSYNEQFF. The chain uses TRBV7-2 and TRBJ2-1; D unclear. Germline values: CDR1 SGHTA, CDR2 FQGNSA. V dropped 5 bases and J dropped 4 bases, with 12 bases sitting between them. The CDR3 runs 14 residues.

V gene TRBV28 combines with J gene TRBJ2-1; 10 bases fit TRBD1. This CDR3 has 13 amino acids. Per the germline V gene, CDR1 is MDHEN and CDR2 is SYDVKM. The trim removed 4 bases at V and 15 bases at J, leaving 9 bases unmatched. The CDR3 sequence is CASSSSGDRGRFF. Written as DNA, the CDR3 is TGTGCCAGCAGTTCCTCCGGGGACAGGGGTCGGTTCTTC.

The chain employs TRBV7-3 and TRBJ2-3; 7 nucleotides agree with TRBD1. CDR1 is SGHTA, CDR2 FQGTGA, per germline. V lost 5 bases and J lost 1; bases outside the gene matches: 12. The CDR3 sequence is 17 residues long. The CDR3 spells CASSRDSVRGRTDTQYF. CDR3 bases: TGTGCCAGCAGCCGAGATAGTGTTAGGGGGCGCACAGATACGCAGTATTTT.

This sequence joins TRBV6-2 or TRBV6-3 and TRBJ2-7; 13 bases are a match to TRBD2. Germline V lookup: CDR1 MNHEY, CDR2 SVGEGT. The CDR3 sequence is 17 residues long. V gave up 6 bases and J gave up 2 bases; unmatched junction bases: 10. The chain's CDR3 is CASSSGLAGQNAYEQYV. CDR3 sequence (DNA): TGTGCCAGCAGCTCGGGACTAGCGGGACAGAACGCCTACGAGCAGTACGTC.

This clone showed up just once. V usage is TRBV27 and J usage is TRBJ1-2, with 8 bases aligning to TRBD1. The CDR3 consists of 15 residues. Losses at the gene ends were 2 bases for V and 3 bases for J; bases not matched to a gene: 5. The germline gives CDR1 MNHEY, CDR2 SMNVEV (reference sequence). The CDR3 bases are TGTGCCAGCAGTTTACGACAGGGGATCGACTATGGCTACACCTTC. This sequence encodes CASSLRQGIDYGYTF.